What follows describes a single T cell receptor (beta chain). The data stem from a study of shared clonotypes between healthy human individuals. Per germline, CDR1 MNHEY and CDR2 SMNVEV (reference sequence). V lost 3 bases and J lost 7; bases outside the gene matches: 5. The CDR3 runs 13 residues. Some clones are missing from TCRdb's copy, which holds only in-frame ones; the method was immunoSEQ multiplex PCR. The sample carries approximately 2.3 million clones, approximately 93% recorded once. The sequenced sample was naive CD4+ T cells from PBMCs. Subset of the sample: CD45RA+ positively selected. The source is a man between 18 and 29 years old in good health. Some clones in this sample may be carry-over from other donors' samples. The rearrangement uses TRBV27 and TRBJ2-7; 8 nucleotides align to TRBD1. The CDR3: CASSLGRGQEQYF. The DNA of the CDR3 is TGTGCCAGCAGTTTGGGCAGGGGGCAGGAGCAGTACTTC.